One and the same sample provided the 17 T cell receptor beta chains below, sequenced in a study of T cells after posttransplantation cyclophosphamide. Sequencing used immunoSEQ multiplex PCR; TCRdb keeps in-frame clones, though not all of them. The table lists roughly 6,900 clones, more than 95% of them singletons, with around 0.49% in the top ten. The source material was naive CD8+ T cells sorted from PBMCs. Receptors originate from a woman aged 25-40 years in good health and a related stem cell transplant donor.

The chain employs TRBV7-7 and TRBJ2-1; the match to TRBD2 covers 9 bases. Germline CDR1 reads SSHAT; CDR2 reads FNYEAQ (reference sequence). V gave up 5 bases and J gave up 5 bases; unmatched junction bases: 7. The CDR3 covers 15 residues. The CDR3 bases are TGTGCCAGCAGCCCCGGACTAGCGTATCACAATGAGCAGTTCTTC. This translates into CASSPGLAYHNEQFF.

This clone was counted once. J is TRBJ2-7 and V is TRBV27, with D possibly matching TRBD1 (5 bases). Germline V gene data show CDR1 as MNHEY and CDR2 as SMNVEV (reference sequence). The CDR3 consists of 14 residues. V was shortened by 1 base and J by 5 bases, with 12 bases between the two germline ends. CDR3 DNA: TGTGCCAGCAGTTTATACACAGGTCTCCACGAGCAGTACTTC. It yields the protein CASSLYTGLHEQYF.

A single count supports this clone. V gene TRBV11-1 combines with J gene TRBJ1-2, with D perhaps matching TRBD1 (6 bases). The V and J ends lost 5 bases and 0 bases respectively, with 16 bases between them. The germline CDR1 and CDR2 sequences are SGHAT and FQDESV (reference sequence). The CDR3 covers 16 residues. Here the CDR3 DNA reads TGTGCCAGCAGCCCCAGTACGGACAGCCCTAACTATGGCTACACCTTC. Translation: CASSPSTDSPNYGYTF. The variable domain in full, completed from reference TRBV11-1 and TRBJ1-2, reads EAEVAQSPRYKITEKSQAVAFWCDPISGHATLYWYRQILGQGPELLVQFQDESVVDDSQLPKDRFSAERLKGVDSTLKIQPAELGDSAMYLCASSPSTDSPNYGYTFGSGTRLTVV.

The CDR3 loop reads CASSPAGTEAFF. CDR3 bases: TGTGCCAGCTCACCGGCGGGGACTGAAGCTTTCTTT. This chain connects TRBV18 to TRBJ1-1; D is unresolved. In germline, CDR1 is KGHSH, CDR2 LQKENI. The V and J ends lost 3 bases and 5 bases respectively, with 7 bases between them. This CDR3 is 12 amino acids long.

The chain is built from TRBV7-2 and TRBJ2-1; a weak D match, TRBD1 (6 bases). Germline CDR1 and CDR2: SGHTA and FQGNSA. Trimming removed 6 bases from V and 5 bases from J, with 14 bases in between. This CDR3 has 14 amino acids. The CDR3 DNA reads as TGTGCCAGCAGACCCGTCCAGGGGCACAATGAGCAGTTCTTC. Translated, it gives CASRPVQGHNEQFF.

The gene calls are TRBV29-1 and TRBJ1-1; a possible D gene is TRBD1 (6 bases). V was clipped by 3 bases and J by 8 bases, with 10 bases between them. CDR1 is SQVTM, CDR2 ANQGSEA, per germline. The CDR3 loop spans 11 amino acids. The CDR3 here is CSVDQGNEAFF. CDR3 nucleotide sequence: TGCAGCGTTGACCAGGGGAACGAAGCTTTCTTT.

The chain is built from TRBV4-1 and TRBJ1-1; no clear D gene. The CDR3 extends over 12 amino acids. The germline gives CDR1 MGHRA, CDR2 YSYEKL. Trimming removed 2 bases at V and 8 bases at J, with 9 bases between. The CDR3 DNA reads as TGCGCCAGCAGCCAACCGGGGTTAGAAGCTTTCTTT. It yields the protein CASSQPGLEAFF.

The chain's CDR3 is CASSFSGEIYEQYF. CDR3 nucleotides: TGTGCCAGCAGCTTCAGCGGGGAGATCTACGAGCAGTACTTC. The chain uses TRBV5-4 and TRBJ2-7; 7 bases align to TRBD2. There are 14 residues in the CDR3. The germline gives CDR1 SGHNT, CDR2 YYREEE (reference sequence). J was trimmed by 3 bases and V by 2 bases; bases with no gene match: 5.

The chain uses TRBV28 and TRBJ2-1; possible D gene TRBD1, 6 bases. V shed 4 bases and J shed 2 bases, with 15 bases lying between them. CDR3 size: 16 residues. Germline V gene sequence: CDR1 MDHEN, CDR2 SYDVKM. DNA of the CDR3: TGTGCCAGCAGTTCCACAATGGACAGCCCCTACAATGAGCAGTTCTTC. Translated, it gives CASSSTMDSPYNEQFF.

The chain combines TRBV5-4 with TRBJ2-1, with D possibly being TRBD2 (7 bases). Looked up from germline, CDR1 is SGHNT and CDR2 is YYREEE (reference sequence). The V and J ends lost 0 bases and 8 bases respectively, with 18 bases between them. The CDR3 runs 16 residues. The CDR3 DNA is TGTGCCAGCAGCTTGGGGGGGGGCTATACTGACGATGAGCAGTTCTTC. It yields the protein CASSLGGGYTDDEQFF. The whole variable domain, remainder taken from reference TRBV5-4 and TRBJ2-1, is ETGVTQSPTHLIKTRGQQVTLRCSSQSGHNTVSWYQQALGQGPQFIFQYYREEENGRGNFPPRFSGLQFPNYSSELNVNALELDDSALYLCASSLGGGYTDDEQFFGPGTRLTVL.

The chain carries TRBV10-3 and TRBJ2-7; 8 bases fit TRBD1. The CDR3 loop spans 15 amino acids. Per germline, CDR1 ENHRY and CDR2 SYGVKD. Trimming at V came to 4 bases and at J to 3 bases, leaving 8 bases not matched to a gene. The CDR3 protein is CAISADRDLNYEQYF. DNA of the CDR3: TGTGCCATCAGTGCGGACAGGGACCTGAACTACGAGCAGTACTTC.

The chain recombines TRBV5-4 with TRBJ1-1; the match to TRBD1 covers 7 bases. There are 12 residues in the CDR3. The germline CDR1 and CDR2 sequences are SGHNT and YYREEE (reference sequence). Trimming cost V 8 bases and J 6 bases; bases outside gene matches: 7. CDR3 amino acids: CASRRGSAEAFF. The CDR3 DNA sequence: TGTGCCAGTCGCAGGGGGTCCGCTGAAGCTTTCTTT.

The rearrangement links TRBV5-6 to TRBJ1-2; 9 nucleotides line up with TRBD1. J was trimmed by 1 base and V by 0 bases; bases with no gene match: 4. This CDR3 is built from 16 residues. Germline lookup yields CDR1 SGHDT and CDR2 YYEEEE. The CDR3: CASSLGDRALNYGYTF. As DNA, the CDR3 is TGTGCCAGCAGCTTGGGGGACAGGGCCCTTAACTATGGCTACACCTTC. The full variable domain, its missing parts supplied by reference TRBV5-6 and TRBJ1-2, is DAGVTQSPTHLIKTRGQQVTLRCSPKSGHDTVSWYQQALGQGPQFIFQYYEEEERQRGNFPDRFSGHQFPNYSSELNVNALLLGDSALYLCASSLGDRALNYGYTFGSGTRLTVV.

This clone was picked up a small number of times. This chain joins TRBV18 and TRBJ2-1; 12 positions agree with TRBD2. CDR3 size: 16 residues. Unmatched junction bases numbered 6, after V lost 0 bases and J lost 9 bases. Looked up from germline, CDR1 is KGHSH and CDR2 is LQKENI. As DNA, the CDR3 is TGTGCCAGCTCACCACCCCTAGCGGGGGGGCCGAGTGAGCAGTTCTTC. Its protein product is CASSPPLAGGPSEQFF.

V gene TRBV6-1 combines with J gene TRBJ2-3; possibly TRBD2 for D (5 bases). This CDR3 comprises 16 residues. Germline lookup yields CDR1 MNHNS and CDR2 SASEGT. V was shortened by 0 bases and J by 3 bases, with 13 bases between the two germline ends. CDR3 nucleotide sequence: TGTGCCAGCAGTGAAGCAGCGGTTCGTTGGACAGATACGCAGTATTTT. Amino acids: CASSEAAVRWTDTQYF.

The chain carries TRBV2 and TRBJ2-3, with 8 bases matching TRBD1. Germline V gene sequence: CDR1 SNHLY, CDR2 FYNNEI. This CDR3 is 13 amino acids long. Germline trimming cut 11 bases from V and 3 bases from J; bases unmatched to any gene: 7. CDR3 loop: CAPGQGQTDTQYF. The CDR3, as DNA: TGTGCCCCCGGACAGGGCCAAACAGATACGCAGTATTTT.

The rearrangement links TRBV27 to TRBJ2-7; TRBD1 might be the D (5 bases). The V end was cut by 0 bases, the J end by 8 bases, with 11 bases between. Germline V CDR1 and CDR2: MNHEY, SMNVEV (reference sequence). This CDR3 region has 13 residues. The CDR3 DNA follows: TGTGCCAGCAGTTTATCTTCGACAGCCCAGCAGTACTTC. Protein product: CASSLSSTAQQYF.